This entry lists 20 T cell receptor beta chains sequenced from one sample in a study of blood T cell repertoires in COVID-19. Clones were sequenced by immunoSEQ multiplex PCR, and TCRdb holds only the in-frame ones, with some missing. The data show 350,000 to 550,000 clones, roughly 87% seen once. Sequenced sample: PBMCs or T cells enriched from blood (not recorded which). The origin of the receptors is a young woman with acute COVID-19.

This sequence joins TRBV3-1 (or the pseudogene TRBV3-2) and TRBJ2-7, with D perhaps matching TRBD2 (6 bases). Germline CDR1 LGHDT, CDR2 YNNKEL (reference sequence). The CDR3 consists of 14 residues. Trimming shortened V by 5 bases and J by 2 bases, and 13 bases separated the two germline ends. The CDR3: CASSWRDAAYEQYF. The CDR3 coding sequence is TGTGCCAGCAGCTGGAGGGACGCAGCCTACGAGCAGTACTTC.

V and J are TRBV10-2 and TRBJ2-3; 9 bases match TRBD1. The V gene end was trimmed by 6 bases and the J gene end by 3 bases; junction bases not matched to a gene: 7. CDR3 length equals 15 residues. Germline V gene sequence: CDR1 WSHSY, CDR2 SAAADI. The CDR3, as DNA: TGCGCCAGCAGGGACAGGGGAATGAAGACAGATACGCAGTATTTT. Amino acids: CASRDRGMKTDTQYF.

The chain uses TRBV5-4 and TRBJ1-2, with D perhaps matching TRBD1 (5 bases). The CDR3 consists of 15 residues. The ends were cut back, 5 bases at V and 1 base at J, with 15 bases in the middle. Germline assignment: CDR1 SGHNT and CDR2 YYREEE (reference sequence). CDR3 bases: TGTGCCAGCAGTTCTCAGGGATCCCTTAACTATGGCTACACCTTC. This translates into CASSSQGSLNYGYTF. Full variable domain (remainder filled in from reference TRBV5-4 and TRBJ1-2): ETGVTQSPTHLIKTRGQQVTLRCSSQSGHNTVSWYQQALGQGPQFIFQYYREEENGRGNFPPRFSGLQFPNYSSELNVNALELDDSALYLCASSSQGSLNYGYTFGSGTRLTVV.

This chain connects TRBV3-1 (or the pseudogene TRBV3-2) to TRBJ1-3; no clear D. Germline-derived CDR1 and CDR2 are LGHDT and YNNKEL (reference sequence). The V and J ends lost 0 bases and 2 bases respectively, with 14 bases between them. The CDR3 spans 17 residues. The CDR3 sequence is CASSQDVLIATGNTIYF. The DNA for the CDR3 is TGTGCCAGCAGCCAAGACGTGTTAATAGCCACTGGAAACACCATATATTTT.

The chain recombines TRBV19 with TRBJ2-2, with 13 bases fitting TRBD2. The CDR3 spans 16 residues. After removal of 6 bases from V and 6 bases from J, the junction contained 7 bases not matched to a gene. In germline, CDR1 is LNHDA, CDR2 SQIVND (reference sequence). The DNA of the CDR3 is TGTGCCAGTAGCTGGACTAGCGGGAGCCTGTCCGGGGAGCTGTTTTTT. Translation gives CASSWTSGSLSGELFF.

The chain employs TRBV12-3 or TRBV12-4 and TRBJ1-5; D remains ambiguous. The CDR3 covers 12 residues. V was clipped by 5 bases and J by 7 bases, with 9 bases between them. CDR3 bases: TGTGCCAGCAGTCTCCCCCCGCAGCCCCAGCATTTT. It is translated as CASSLPPQPQHF.

The chain links TRBV2 to TRBJ2-7; possibly TRBD2 for D (6 bases). CDR1 SNHLY and CDR2 FYNNEI come from the germline V gene. V dropped 4 bases and J dropped 4 bases, with 14 bases sitting between them. This CDR3 contains 14 residues. Here the CDR3 reads CASSARGTMYEQYF. The CDR3 nucleotides read TGTGCCAGCAGTGCACGGGGGACCATGTACGAGCAGTACTTC. Supplemented by reference TRBV2 and TRBJ2-7, the full variable domain reads EPEVTQTPSHQVTQMGQEVILRCVPISNHLYFYWYRQILGQKVEFLVSFYNNEISEKSEIFDDQFSVERPDGSNFTLKIRSTKLEDSAMYFCASSARGTMYEQYFGPGTRLTVT.

The chain is built from TRBV29-1 and TRBJ1-2; 11 bases line up with TRBD1. CDR3 size: 11 residues. V dropped 6 bases and J dropped 6; count of bases not matched to a gene: 0. Germline CDR1 is SQVTM and CDR2 is ANQGSEA. The CDR3 sequence: CSVDRGHGYTF. The CDR3 nucleotides are TGCAGCGTGGACAGGGGGCATGGCTACACCTTC. Complete variable domain (other parts from reference TRBV29-1 and TRBJ1-2): SAVISQKPSRDICQRGTSLTIQCQVDSQVTMMFWYRQQPGQSLTLIATANQGSEATYESGFVIDKFPISRPNLTFSTLTVSNMSPEDSSIYLCSVDRGHGYTFGSGTRLTVV.

This sequence joins TRBV2 and TRBJ2-5, with TRBD1 as a possible D gene (6 bases). The CDR3 extends over 14 amino acids. Per germline, CDR1 SNHLY and CDR2 FYNNEI. V lost 8 bases, J lost 0 bases, and 13 bases lay in between. The CDR3 region is CASPGHSYQETQYF. CDR3 DNA: TGTGCCAGCCCGGGACATTCGTACCAAGAGACCCAGTACTTC.

V gene TRBV9 combines with J gene TRBJ2-2; D is ambiguous. The V end was cut by 0 bases, the J end by 0 bases, with 3 bases between. The CDR3 loop spans 14 amino acids. Germline V lookup: CDR1 SGDLS, CDR2 YYNGEE. Written as DNA, the CDR3 is TGTGCCAGCAGCGTAGAGCCGAACACCGGGGAGCTGTTTTTT. Translated: CASSVEPNTGELFF.

The V call is TRBV7-2, the J call TRBJ2-7; possibly TRBD2 for D (6 bases). V lost 5 bases, J lost 7 bases, and 18 bases lay in between. Per germline, CDR1 SGHTA and CDR2 FQGNSA. The CDR3 is made up of 14 amino acids. The CDR3 region has the DNA TGTGCCAGCAGCCTCCTGGGACTTCCTTTGGAGCAGTACTTC. It specifies CASSLLGLPLEQYF. Using reference TRBV7-2 and TRBJ2-7 for the parts outside the CDR3, the full variable domain is GAGVSQSPSNKVTEKGKDVELRCDPISGHTALYWYRQSLGQGLEFLIYFQGNSAPDKSGLPSDRFSAERTGGSVSTLTIQRTQQEDSAVYLCASSLLGLPLEQYFGPGTRLTVT.

The gene calls are TRBV5-1 and TRBJ2-7; a weak D match, TRBD2 (6 bases). Germline V gene lookup returns CDR1 SGHRS and CDR2 YFSETQ. This CDR3 is built from 15 residues. The V end was cut by 0 bases, the J end by 4 bases, with 14 bases between. CDR3 in DNA: TGCGCCAGCAGCTTGGACCCGGGACTTCTTTACGAGCAGTACTTC. Its protein product is CASSLDPGLLYEQYF.

V gene TRBV19 combines with J gene TRBJ1-5; D ambiguous. Germline V CDR1 and CDR2: LNHDA, SQIVND (reference sequence). The CDR3 has 12 residues. The ends were cut back, 11 bases at V and 4 bases at J, with 12 bases in the middle. The CDR3 DNA reads TGTGCCGCTAGCTGGGGAAATCAGCCCCAGCATTTT. Its translation: CAASWGNQPQHF.

This clone occurred a few times. V gene TRBV4-3 combines with J gene TRBJ2-3, with TRBD1 matching over 12 bases. The CDR3 is made up of 17 amino acids. J was trimmed by 5 bases and V by 3 bases; bases with no gene match: 9. CDR1 LGHNA and CDR2 YSLEER come from the germline V gene. Here the CDR3 DNA reads TGCGCCAGCAGCCACCTCCCCGGGGACAGGGGGCAAGATACGCAGTATTTT. Encoded protein: CASSHLPGDRGQDTQYF.

This chain joins TRBV6-6 and TRBJ1-2; 9 bases agree with TRBD1. V lost 6 bases and J lost 5; bases outside the gene matches: 10. The germline CDR1 and CDR2 sequences are MNHNY and SVGAGI (reference sequence). The CDR3 contains 15 residues. The CDR3 protein is CASSNLRTGDYGYTF. CDR3 DNA: TGTGCCAGCAGCAACCTAAGGACAGGGGATTATGGCTACACCTTC.

V and J are TRBV7-2 and TRBJ2-7; 11 bases agree with TRBD2. The CDR3 totals 18 residues. The trim removed 1 base at V and 6 bases at J, leaving 14 bases unmatched. From germline, CDR1 is SGHTA and CDR2 FQGNSA. The CDR3 is CASSLVAEETSGEPEQYF. The CDR3 nucleotides read TGTGCCAGCAGCTTAGTAGCAGAAGAGACTAGCGGGGAACCCGAGCAGTACTTC.

The chain joins TRBV7-7 to TRBJ2-5, with a weak D call TRBD2 (5 bases). The CDR3 length is 13 residues. With 1 base removed from V and 4 bases from J, the gap between germline ends came to 7 bases. The germline gives CDR1 SSHAT, CDR2 FNYEAQ (reference sequence). CDR3 sequence reads: CASSLVLVETQYF. The CDR3 DNA reads TGTGCCAGCAGCTTAGTACTAGTAGAGACCCAGTACTTC.

The V call is TRBV5-1, the J call TRBJ1-3, with D unclear. Per the germline V gene, CDR1 is SGHRS and CDR2 is YFSETQ. With 0 bases removed from V and 0 bases from J, the gap between germline ends came to 10 bases. This CDR3 spans 16 amino acids. The DNA of the CDR3 is TGCGCCAGCAGCTTGGTGCACGGAGACTCTGGAAACACCATATATTTT. It specifies CASSLVHGDSGNTIYF.

The V call is TRBV24-1, the J call TRBJ2-7; 10 bases match TRBD1. V lost 9 bases, J lost 7 bases, and 14 bases stayed unmatched. The CDR3 is 15 amino acids. CDR1 is KGHDR and CDR2 is SFDVKD in the germline V gene. CDR3 region: CATYILRQGAWEQYF. The CDR3 region has the DNA TGTGCCACCTATATTCTACGACAGGGGGCGTGGGAGCAGTACTTC.

This clone was recorded only once. The chain joins TRBV4-2 to TRBJ1-5, with TRBD1 matching 11 bases. Germline CDR1 and CDR2: LGHNA and YNFKEQ. CDR3 length: 15 amino acids. The ends lost 4 bases at V and 7 bases at J; junction bases unmatched: 6. The CDR3 loop reads CASSPGGQGEQPQHF. CDR3 in DNA: TGTGCCAGCAGCCCGGGGGGACAGGGGGAACAGCCCCAGCATTTT.